This T cell receptor beta chain was observed in a study of cytomegalovirus exposure and HLA in healthy donors. Study-wide results and limits: Researchers catalogued about 150 TCR beta chains as cytomegalovirus-associated.

This table comes from immunoSEQ multiplex PCR, and its TCRdb copy is limited to in-frame clones, with some not included. The sample records tens of thousands of clones, just over 90% being singletons. On this clone itself: Its antigen is unknown.

From germline, CDR1 is SNHLY and CDR2 FYNNEI. The CDR3 length is 13 residues. Trimming took 6 bases from V and 7 from J; bases not matched to a gene: 6. Among the 120 subjects of the validation cohort, separate from the 666-subject first cohort, were the donors. This chain uses TRBV2 with TRBJ2-1, with 7 nucleotides matching TRBD1. The clonotype was recovered from a young man in good health and CMV-seronegative. Sequenced sample: PBMCs. The CDR3 region has the DNA TGTGCCAGCAGCAAAACACAGGGGAATGAGCAGTTCTTC. Protein product: CASSKTQGNEQFF.